Following are 18 T cell receptor beta chains from one sample sequenced in a study of beta chain features in type 1 diabetes. What these receptors recognize is not known. Regarding the study as a whole: TCRB CDR3 length was moderately but significantly reduced in all four CD4+ subsets of Type 1 diabetes patients.

Sequencing targeted expressed TCRB transcripts, as all isolated RNA had been reverse transcribed. Some clones are missing from TCRdb's copy, which holds only in-frame ones; the method was immunoSEQ multiplex PCR. Of approximately 160,000 clones listed, roughly 60% are singletons. The sample consisted of naive CD4+ T cells from blood. These receptor sequences come from a man younger than 40 with type 1 diabetes.

Only one count was recorded for this clone. The chain uses TRBV6-5 and TRBJ2-4; no reliable D call. Trimming removed 1 base at V and 9 bases at J, with 13 bases between. The length of the CDR3 is 14 residues. Germline V gene sequence: CDR1 MNHEY, CDR2 SVGAGI. CDR3 region: CASSYLNRLGIQYF. As DNA, the CDR3 is TGTGCCAGCAGTTACTTAAATCGTTTAGGCATTCAGTACTTC.

V gene TRBV5-1 combines with J gene TRBJ2-5; D ambiguous. V was clipped by 4 bases and J by 1 base, with 2 bases between them. CDR3 length equals 11 residues. From germline, CDR1 is SGHRS and CDR2 YFSETQ. CDR3 sequence (DNA): TGCGCCAGCAGCACCCAAGAGACCCAGTACTTC. Translation: CASSTQETQYF.

The chain uses TRBV29-1 and TRBJ1-5, with D possibly being TRBD1 (5 bases). V gave up 4 bases and J gave up 5 bases, with 9 bases separating them. Germline V gives CDR1 SQVTM, CDR2 ANQGSEA. The CDR3 is 12 amino acids. In DNA, the CDR3 is TGCAGCGTTGCCCAGGGTGATCAGCCCCAGCATTTT. It yields the protein CSVAQGDQPQHF.

The chain couples TRBV10-1 to TRBJ2-5, with 9 bases matching TRBD2. V shed 4 bases and J 3 bases; nucleotides not matched to a gene: 9. The CDR3 runs to 16 residues. Germline lookup yields CDR1 WNHNN and CDR2 SYGVQD (reference sequence). The CDR3 bases are TGCGCCAGCAGTGCGGTAGCGGGGGTAAGAAAAGAGACCCAGTACTTC. Protein product: CASSAVAGVRKETQYF.

This clone was counted only a few times. V is TRBV30 and J is TRBJ2-5; D is perhaps TRBD2 (6 bases). Between the trimmed V and J ends, which lost 0 bases and 4 bases, there was a span of 9 bases. Germline CDR1 and CDR2: GTSNPN and SVGIG (reference sequence). The CDR3 loop spans 13 amino acids. For the CDR3, the DNA is TGTGCCTGGAGTGTAGGACTAAGAGAGACCCAGTACTTC. As protein: CAWSVGLRETQYF.

The table lists this clone with a few counts. The chain links TRBV4-3 to TRBJ2-2, with TRBD1 identical over 7 bases. Germline CDR1 LGHNA, CDR2 YSLEER. V shed 4 bases and J 6 bases; nucleotides not matched to a gene: 14. The CDR3 consists of 17 residues. The CDR3: CASSRELQGSMAGELFF. CDR3 nucleotide sequence: TGCGCCAGCAGCCGAGAATTACAGGGGTCTATGGCCGGGGAGCTGTTTTTT.

On this clone: The sample has other DNA sequences that encode this CDR3 too. J is TRBJ2-1 and V is TRBV5-1; the D gene is possibly TRBD2 (6 bases). The CDR3 covers 14 residues. V gave up 2 bases and J gave up 3 bases, with 9 bases separating them. The germline CDR1 and CDR2 sequences are SGHRS and YFSETQ. CDR3 nucleotide sequence: TGCGCCAGCAGCTTTGATAGCGGCTACAATGAGCAGTTCTTC. Its protein is CASSFDSGYNEQFF. Complete variable domain (other parts from reference TRBV5-1 and TRBJ2-1): KAGVTQTPRYLIKTRGQQVTLSCSPISGHRSVSWYQQTPGQGLQFLFEYFSETQRNKGNFPGRFSGRQFSNSRSEMNVSTLELGDSALYLCASSFDSGYNEQFFGPGTRLTVL.

This clone was found once. The genes are TRBV11-2 and TRBJ2-3; TRBD2 matches at 7 bases. This CDR3 is 15 amino acids long. V shed 3 bases, J shed 4 bases, and the junction held 7 bases outside the gene matches. Germline V lookup: CDR1 SGHAT, CDR2 FQNNGV. The CDR3 DNA sequence: TGTGCCAGCAGCTTGGCTCTGGCGGGGGCAGATACGCAGTATTTT. Translation: CASSLALAGADTQYF.

The gene calls are TRBV9 and TRBJ1-2; the match to TRBD1 covers 7 bases. V gave up 10 bases and J gave up 0 bases; unmatched junction bases: 6. This CDR3 spans 13 amino acids. CDR1 is SGDLS, CDR2 YYNGEE, per germline. CDR3 coding DNA: TGTGCCGGCCCGGGACAGTCTAACTATGGCTACACCTTC. This translates into CAGPGQSNYGYTF.

This chain links TRBV28 with TRBJ2-6; D might be TRBD1 (6 bases). Germline V gene data show CDR1 as MDHEN and CDR2 as SYDVKM. The CDR3 is made up of 17 amino acids. Trimming pared 5 bases from V and 0 bases from J, leaving 14 bases between. CDR3 sequence (DNA): TGTGCCAGCAGTCCGGCAGGGGCTCGCTCTGGGGCCAACGTCCTGACTTTC. Its protein is CASSPAGARSGANVLTF.

The genes are TRBV7-8 and TRBJ2-1; weak D call: TRBD1 (8 bases). The germline V gene encodes CDR1 SGHVS and CDR2 FQNEAQ. Deletions cut 3 bases from V and 6 bases from J, with 24 bases between. The CDR3 consists of 18 residues. CDR3 in amino acids: CASSFNPGQGGSGNEQFF. The CDR3 DNA follows: TGTGCCAGCAGCTTTAACCCCGGACAGGGAGGGAGTGGCAATGAGCAGTTCTTC.

This clone was seen more than once but under ten times. The chain links TRBV29-1 to TRBJ1-2; possibly TRBD1 for D (5 bases). This CDR3 is 13 amino acids long. In germline, CDR1 is SQVTM, CDR2 ANQGSEA. The ends were cut back, 4 bases at V and 2 bases at J, with 11 bases in the middle. The CDR3 here is CSVVPGDNYGYTF. The CDR3 DNA reads TGCAGCGTTGTACCCGGGGACAACTATGGCTACACCTTC.

This clone turned up a few times. The chain is built from TRBV29-1 and TRBJ2-3; D call uncertain. The germline V gene has CDR1 SQVTM and CDR2 ANQGSEA. The CDR3 covers 11 residues. The germline V and J ends were trimmed by 5 bases and 6 bases, with 9 bases remaining between them. The CDR3 coding sequence is TGCAGCGTTCGACCAGCCGATACGCAGTATTTT. It encodes CSVRPADTQYF.

A few counts support this clone. The chain employs TRBV27 and TRBJ2-7; D is possibly TRBD1 (5 bases). Germline assignment: CDR1 MNHEY and CDR2 SMNVEV (reference sequence). Trimming stripped 10 bases from V and 2 bases from J, with 18 bases between. This CDR3 region has 14 residues. The CDR3 protein is CANVRVTVTYEQYF. CDR3 DNA sequence: TGTGCCAACGTACGGGTGACAGTAACCTACGAGCAGTACTTC.

This clone was picked up a small number of times. The chain links TRBV7-2 to TRBJ2-3, with 14 bases aligning to TRBD2. The junction had 9 bases not matched to a gene; V was cut back by 0 bases and J by 10 bases. From germline, CDR1 is SGHTA and CDR2 FQGNSA. The CDR3 totals 17 residues. CDR3 sequence (DNA): TGTGCCAGCAGCTTAGCCGGGACTAGCGGGGGCCCGTGGGCGCAGTATTTT. It codes for CASSLAGTSGGPWAQYF.

V usage is TRBV4-1 and J usage is TRBJ2-4, with D perhaps TRBD1 (6 bases). V was shortened by 2 bases and J by 2 bases, with 13 bases between the two germline ends. The CDR3 sequence is 16 residues long. Germline V CDR1 and CDR2: MGHRA, YSYEKL. CDR3 loop: CASSQRTDDTKNIQYF. CDR3 sequence (DNA): TGCGCCAGCAGCCAACGGACAGATGATACCAAAAACATTCAGTACTTC.

This clone was picked up a small number of times. The gene calls are TRBV2 and TRBJ1-1, with D hard to call. Germline loops: CDR1 SNHLY, CDR2 FYNNEI. There are 10 residues in the CDR3. The germline V and J ends were trimmed by 9 bases and 10 bases, with 12 bases remaining between them. The CDR3 DNA follows: TGTGCCAGTAGCCCCGGCCGAGCTTTCTTT. Translating gives CASSPGRAFF.

J is TRBJ2-3 and V is TRBV9, with D possibly matching TRBD1 (5 bases). The germline CDR1 and CDR2 sequences are SGDLS and YYNGEE. Trimming cost V 2 bases and J 0 bases, with 19 bases left between them. CDR3 length equals 18 residues. The DNA of the CDR3 is TGTGCCAGCAGCGTCTCCGTGGGGCGATTAGATAGCACAGATACGCAGTATTTT. Translating it yields CASSVSVGRLDSTDTQYF.